The T cell receptor (beta chain) described here comes from a study of blood T cell repertoires in COVID-19. Sequencing used immunoSEQ multiplex PCR; TCRdb keeps in-frame clones, though not all of them. The sample lists 90,000 or so clones; nearly 90% were seen once. What was sequenced was peripheral blood. This clonotype originated in a woman aged 80 or over with active COVID-19.

DNA of the CDR3: TGCAGCGTTCAGGGGGTGTCAGTCCAAGAGACCCAGTACTTC. Translating it yields CSVQGVSVQETQYF. The chain is built from TRBV29-1 and TRBJ2-5; 7 bases agree with TRBD1. Germline V CDR1 and CDR2: SQVTM, ANQGSEA. Trimming at V came to 5 bases and at J to 1 base, leaving 7 bases not matched to a gene. The CDR3 runs to 14 residues.